Presented here are 20 T cell receptor beta chains from one specimen sequenced in a study of blood T cell repertoires in COVID-19. Only in-frame clones appear in the TCRdb table, and some are missing; sequencing was by immunoSEQ multiplex PCR. This table holds about 300,000 clones, around 84% found once. The sequenced material came from PBMCs or T cells enriched from blood (not recorded which). These TCRs come from a man aged 30 to 45 who had recovered from COVID-19.

V gene TRBV4-2 combines with J gene TRBJ1-1; a possible D gene is TRBD1 (5 bases). Germline loops: CDR1 LGHNA, CDR2 YNFKEQ. Trimming stripped 1 base from V and 3 bases from J, with 24 bases between. This CDR3 is 19 amino acids long. Here the CDR3 DNA reads TGTGCCAGCAGCCAAGCTCCCGTCAGTCCGACGAAAGGGGACACTGAAGCTTTCTTT. Protein: CASSQAPVSPTKGDTEAFF.

V and J are TRBV3-1 (or the pseudogene TRBV3-2) and TRBJ1-2; TRBD1 aligns across 7 bases. CDR1 is LGHDT, CDR2 YNNKEL, per germline (reference sequence). V gave up 5 bases and J gave up 3 bases; unmatched junction bases: 12. This CDR3 region has 16 residues. DNA for the CDR3: TGTGCCAGCAGCTATCAATTAGCAGGGGGTTACTATGGCTACACCTTC. Amino acid sequence: CASSYQLAGGYYGYTF.

This chain links TRBV7-9 with TRBJ2-3; 7 bases fit TRBD2. V lost 3 bases and J lost 1; bases outside the gene matches: 4. The germline gives CDR1 SEHNR, CDR2 FQNEAQ (reference sequence). This CDR3 comprises 15 residues. DNA of the CDR3: TGTGCCAGCAGCTTCCCCCTAGCGGGCACAGATACGCAGTATTTT. This sequence encodes CASSFPLAGTDTQYF.

The chain joins TRBV19 to TRBJ1-2; TRBD1 matches at 9 bases. Trimming at V came to 5 bases and at J to 3 bases, leaving 10 bases not matched to a gene. Germline V gene data show CDR1 as LNHDA and CDR2 as SQIVND (reference sequence). The CDR3 contains 16 residues. As DNA, the CDR3 is TGTGCCAGTAGTGTCCCCGGGACAGGGTCTCACTATGGCTACACCTTC. It codes for CASSVPGTGSHYGYTF.

V gene TRBV27 combines with J gene TRBJ1-6; TRBD1 aligns across 8 bases. V trimming: 6 bases; J trimming: 6 bases; junction bases outside the gene matches: 13. Germline CDR1 MNHEY, CDR2 SMNVEV (reference sequence). There are 17 residues in the CDR3. CDR3 nucleotides: TGTGCCAGCAGCACTACCGGGACAGGCGGAATTAATTCACCCCTCCACTTT. Amino acids: CASSTTGTGGINSPLHF.

This clone was detected only once. This rearrangement joins TRBV5-1 to TRBJ2-5; 10 bases are shared with TRBD1. Germline CDR1 and CDR2: SGHRS and YFSETQ. This CDR3 is 15 amino acids long. Losses at the gene ends were 4 bases for V and 2 bases for J; bases not matched to a gene: 5. DNA of the CDR3: TGCGCCAGCAGCGCCGGGACAGGGGCACAAGAGACCCAGTACTTC. The encoded protein is CASSAGTGAQETQYF. Full variable domain (rest looked up from reference TRBV5-1 and TRBJ2-5): KAGVTQTPRYLIKTRGQQVTLSCSPISGHRSVSWYQQTPGQGLQFLFEYFSETQRNKGNFPGRFSGRQFSNSRSEMNVSTLELGDSALYLCASSAGTGAQETQYFGPGTRLLVL.

This clone was seen a single time. The rearrangement links TRBV6-5 to TRBJ1-3, with D unclear. Germline CDR1 and CDR2: MNHEY and SVGAGI. This CDR3 comprises 16 residues. The V and J ends lost 2 bases and 2 bases respectively, with 13 bases between them. The CDR3 nucleotides read TGTGCCAGCAGTTACAACGGAGAGTCGGCTGGAAACACCATATATTTT. This encodes CASSYNGESAGNTIYF.

This sequence joins TRBV6-2 or TRBV6-3 and TRBJ2-7; D gene ambiguous. Per the germline V gene, CDR1 is MNHEY and CDR2 is SVGEGT. Trimming pared 4 bases from V and 6 bases from J, leaving 7 bases between. The CDR3 loop spans 11 amino acids. The DNA of the CDR3 is TGTGCCAGCAGTTTCGGTAGCGAGCAGTACTTC. It encodes CASSFGSEQYF.

The rearrangement joins TRBV6-6 to TRBJ1-3, with 9 bases fitting TRBD1. Unmatched junction bases numbered 5, after V lost 5 bases and J lost 0 bases. Germline V CDR1 and CDR2: MNHNY, SVGAGI (reference sequence). CDR3 length equals 16 residues. This CDR3 reads CASSRQGGLSGNTIYF. The CDR3 region has the DNA TGTGCCAGCAGTCGACAGGGGGGCCTCTCTGGAAACACCATATATTTT.

V usage is TRBV5-6 and J usage is TRBJ2-7; TRBD1 matches 9 bases. Trimming took 0 bases from V and 3 from J; bases not matched to a gene: 7. Germline V gives CDR1 SGHDT, CDR2 YYEEEE. The CDR3 spans 16 residues. The CDR3 reads CASSLVLDRGGYEQYF. DNA of the CDR3: TGTGCCAGCAGCTTGGTCTTGGACAGGGGAGGCTACGAGCAGTACTTC.

The CDR3: CASSLAGDRFYEQYF. The CDR3 region has the DNA TGTGCCAGCAGCTTGGCAGGGGACAGGTTCTACGAGCAGTACTTC. V gene TRBV7-8 combines with J gene TRBJ2-7, with 8 nucleotides matching TRBD1. The germline V gene has CDR1 SGHVS and CDR2 FQNEAQ. The CDR3 extends over 15 amino acids. The trim removed 3 bases at V and 3 bases at J, leaving 7 bases unmatched.

The V call is TRBV21-1, the J call TRBJ1-2; TRBD1 reflects the table's D call only, with no check against the DNA. TRBV21-1 is termed a pseudogene. This CDR3 has 16 amino acids. As DNA, the CDR3 is TGTGCCAGCAGCATCCCCAGGACAGGGGAGGACTATGGCTACACCTTC. Translated, it gives CASSIPRTGEDYGYTF.

V is TRBV25-1 and J is TRBJ2-3, with D tentatively TRBD1 (5 bases). The germline V gene has CDR1 MGHDK and CDR2 SYGVNS. The CDR3 has 15 residues. V lost 6 bases and J lost 2, with 15 bases in between. CDR3 nucleotide sequence: TGTGCCAGCAGCGAAACCCGACAGTTCACAGATACGCAGTATTTT. Its translation: CASSETRQFTDTQYF.

This chain joins TRBV6-5 and TRBJ1-5; D gene uncertain. This CDR3 contains 13 residues. CDR1 is MNHEY and CDR2 is SVGAGI in the germline V gene. V was pared by 2 bases and J by 6 bases, with 8 bases between. CDR3 loop: CASSYGGIQPQHF. In DNA form, the CDR3 reads TGTGCCAGCAGTTACGGAGGAATTCAGCCCCAGCATTTT.

The J gene is TRBJ2-7, the V gene TRBV11-2; D is perhaps TRBD1 (5 bases). The CDR3 is 15 residues long. CDR1 is SGHAT and CDR2 is FQNNGV in the germline V gene. The V end lost 4 bases, the J end lost 1 base, and 14 bases lay between the germline ends. The CDR3 region is CASSSLSQGSYEQYF. DNA for the CDR3: TGTGCCAGCAGCTCACTATCCCAGGGTTCCTACGAGCAGTACTTC.

The chain carries TRBV6-2 or TRBV6-3 and TRBJ1-2; 7 nucleotides align to TRBD1. The CDR3 length is 19 residues. CDR1 and CDR2 (germline): MNHEY, SVGEGT. Trimming at V came to 4 bases and at J to 4 bases, leaving 21 bases not matched to a gene. In nucleotides, the CDR3 is TGTGCCAGCAGTTTTGGTTCGGTTGGCAGGGGGACCCCCTCCTATGGCTACACCTTC. It is translated as CASSFGSVGRGTPSYGYTF.

This clone was seen a single time. The V gene is TRBV14, the J gene TRBJ2-1; 8 bases map to TRBD2. Germline loops: CDR1 SGHDN, CDR2 FVKESK. With 1 base clipped from V and 4 bases from J, the junction kept 6 bases outside the gene matches. This CDR3 region has 16 residues. This chain's CDR3 is CASSQGSGSGYNEQFF. The CDR3 bases are TGTGCCAGCAGCCAAGGGAGCGGGAGCGGATACAATGAGCAGTTCTTC.

The chain combines TRBV27 with TRBJ2-1; TRBD1 matches at 7 bases. CDR3 size: 13 residues. In germline, CDR1 is MNHEY, CDR2 SMNVEV (reference sequence). V was pared by 6 bases and J by 5 bases, with 4 bases of the junction left unmatched. CDR3 in DNA: TGTGCCAGCAGCACGACAGGGAACAATGAGCAGTTCTTC. It yields the protein CASSTTGNNEQFF.

The V gene is TRBV30, the J gene TRBJ2-2, with D maybe TRBD1 (6 bases). Germline CDR1 is GTSNPN and CDR2 is SVGIG (reference sequence). The V end was cut by 3 bases, the J end by 0 bases, with 14 bases between. The CDR3 spans 16 residues. The CDR3 nucleotides are TGTGCCTGGAGACGGGGACCAGGGGCGAACACCGGGGAGCTGTTTTTT. This encodes CAWRRGPGANTGELFF.

V gene TRBV25-1 combines with J gene TRBJ1-2; D possibly corresponds to TRBD1 (5 bases). V was pared by 3 bases and J by 5 bases, with 10 bases between. There are 13 residues in the CDR3. Germline V gives CDR1 MGHDK, CDR2 SYGVNS. CDR3 sequence reads: CASSDGTIYGYTF. The CDR3 DNA is TGTGCCAGCAGTGATGGGACTATATATGGCTACACCTTC.